This entry lists 28 T cell receptor beta chains sequenced from one sample in a study of T-cell memory formation after mild COVID-19. One entry per CDR3 protein, called by TCRdb with MiXCR from the 5' RACE reads. The sample consists of 100,000 to 150,000 distinct CDR3 sequences, 5% to 6.5% of them appearing once. Sequences were obtained from PBMCs or a T cell subset sorted from them (not recorded which). These receptors were obtained from an adult woman who had mild COVID-19 (a few samples of this study predate the infection). Cell type and time point are not known.

The genes are TRBV10-3 and TRBJ2-5; D possibly corresponds to TRBD2 (6 bases). V was cut by 6 bases and J by 1 base, with 9 bases left in between. The CDR3 sequence is 13 residues long. Germline V gives CDR1 ENHRY, CDR2 SYGVKD. The CDR3 DNA follows: TGTGCCATCAGCGGGACTGTCCAAGAGACCCAGTACTTC. This sequence encodes CAISGTVQETQYF.

The CDR3 protein is CATGTALYEQYF. The CDR3 DNA sequence: TGTGCCACGGGGACAGCCCTCTACGAGCAGTACTTC. The rearrangement uses TRBV15 and TRBJ2-7; 7 positions match TRBD1. The CDR3 length is 12 residues. Germline CDR1 LNHNV, CDR2 YYDKDF (reference sequence). The V and J ends lost 9 bases and 3 bases, in that order; junction bases with no gene match: 5.

The table lists this clonotype with a few counts. The V gene is TRBV25-1, the J gene TRBJ2-7; D not resolved. Germline CDR1 MGHDK, CDR2 SYGVNS. V lost 5 bases, J lost 5 bases, and 10 bases lay in between. This CDR3 comprises 12 residues. The DNA of the CDR3 is TGTGCCAGCAGTCTGACACAGAACGAGCAGTACTTC. Translated, it gives CASSLTQNEQYF.

The chain employs TRBV7-2 and TRBJ1-2, with TRBD1 identical over 9 bases. The ends lost 1 base at V and 2 bases at J; junction bases unmatched: 5. Germline CDR1 and CDR2: SGHTA and FQGNSA. CDR3 length equals 16 residues. The CDR3, as DNA: TGTGCCAGCAGCTTAGAGGTACAGGGGGCGAACTATGGCTACACCTTC. Its protein product is CASSLEVQGANYGYTF.

The gene calls are TRBV11-2 and TRBJ2-2, with unresolved D. The CDR3 runs to 15 residues. Germline CDR1 and CDR2: SGHAT and FQNNGV. The ends were cut back, 0 bases at V and 8 bases at J, with 13 bases in the middle. The CDR3 region is CASSLDPWGGGELFF. The CDR3 DNA sequence: TGTGCCAGCAGCTTAGATCCCTGGGGTGGAGGGGAGCTGTTTTTT. Full variable domain (remainder filled in from reference TRBV11-2 and TRBJ2-2): EAGVAQSPRYKIIEKRQSVAFWCNPISGHATLYWYQQILGQGPKLLIQFQNNGVVDDSQLPKDRFSAERLKGVDSTLKIQPAKLEDSAVYLCASSLDPWGGGELFFGEGSRLTVL.

This clonotype has more than one count but fewer than ten. V is TRBV12-3 or TRBV12-4 and J is TRBJ2-1, with D unclear. The CDR3 is 15 residues long. Trimming took 5 bases from V and 0 from J, leaving 11 bases between them. Here the CDR3 DNA reads TGTGCCAGCAGTCCCCGACGGACCTCCTACAATGAGCAGTTCTTC. Its protein is CASSPRRTSYNEQFF.

This clonotype was picked up many times. The J gene is TRBJ2-3, the V gene TRBV7-6; D might be TRBD2 (7 bases). The CDR3 extends over 18 amino acids. V lost 2 bases and J lost 3, with 21 bases in between. Germline V gene sequence: CDR1 SGHVS, CDR2 FNYEAQ. Written as DNA, the CDR3 is TGTGCCAGCAGCTTACCTTCTATAGGGGGGGATGTGACAGATACGCAGTATTTT. Its translation is CASSLPSIGGDVTDTQYF.

This clonotype occurred a few times. The chain combines TRBV4-1 with TRBJ2-7; no firm D call. Trimming stripped 1 base from V and 5 bases from J, with 6 bases between. Germline values: CDR1 MGHRA, CDR2 YSYEKL. The CDR3 consists of 12 residues. CDR3 nucleotides: TGCGCCAGCAGCCAAGTGGGTAACGAGCAGTACTTC. Its protein is CASSQVGNEQYF.

The rearrangement joins TRBV5-8 to TRBJ1-1; 8 bases are shared with TRBD1. Germline-derived CDR1 and CDR2 are SGHTS and YDEGEE. The trim removed 5 bases at V and 0 bases at J, leaving 3 bases unmatched. This CDR3 is built from 14 residues. Here the CDR3 DNA reads TGTGCCAGCAGGACACAGGGGGTGAACACTGAAGCTTTCTTT. Translated: CASRTQGVNTEAFF. Combining the CDR3 with reference TRBV5-8 and TRBJ1-1 gives the whole variable domain EAGVTQSPTHLIKTRGQQATLRCSPISGHTSVYWYQQALGLGLQFLLWYDEGEERNRGNFPPRFSGRQFPNYSSELNVNALELEDSALYLCASRTQGVNTEAFFGQGTRLTVV.

Ten or more counts support this clonotype. Written as DNA, the CDR3 is TGTGCCAGCAGCCCGACTAGCGGGATGGCTGAGCAGTTCTTC. Translating it yields CASSPTSGMAEQFF. The chain uses TRBV4-2 and TRBJ2-1; 11 bases align to TRBD2. J was trimmed by 9 bases and V by 4 bases; bases with no gene match: 5. Germline CDR1 LGHNA, CDR2 YNFKEQ. The CDR3 is made up of 14 amino acids.

This clonotype came up a few times. The gene calls are TRBV12-3 or TRBV12-4 and TRBJ2-3, with 11 bases aligning to TRBD1. This CDR3 has 17 amino acids. V shed 5 bases and J 0 bases; nucleotides not matched to a gene: 7. This CDR3 is CASSPGTGGASTDTQYF. The DNA of the CDR3 is TGTGCCAGCAGTCCCGGGACAGGGGGAGCGAGCACAGATACGCAGTATTTT.

This clonotype came up many times. The chain employs TRBV4-1 and TRBJ2-3, with D tentatively TRBD2 (5 bases). V was shortened by 0 bases and J by 0 bases, with 25 bases between the two germline ends. The CDR3 is made up of 21 amino acids. From germline, CDR1 is MGHRA and CDR2 YSYEKL. CDR3 in DNA: TGCGCCAGCAGCCAAGAGTTGGGTGCAAGGGTGGAGGTAGGAAGCACAGATACGCAGTATTTT. Protein product: CASSQELGARVEVGSTDTQYF.

The V call is TRBV20-1, the J call TRBJ1-6, with no clear D. The ends were cut back, 0 bases at V and 7 bases at J, with 16 bases in the middle. The CDR3 loop spans 16 amino acids. Germline assignment: CDR1 DFQATT and CDR2 SNEGSKA (reference sequence). CDR3 sequence reads: CSARDGSPARNSPLHF. DNA for the CDR3: TGCAGTGCTAGAGACGGCAGCCCAGCTAGGAATTCACCCCTCCACTTT.

The chain uses TRBV18 and TRBJ2-2, with 8 positions matching TRBD2. V lost 3 bases to trimming and J lost 9 bases; unmatched junction nucleotides: 3. Germline V gives CDR1 KGHSH, CDR2 LQKENI. The length of the CDR3 is 13 residues. The CDR3, as DNA: TGTGCCAGCTCACCTAGGACTAGCCGGGAGCTGTTTTTT. This translates into CASSPRTSRELFF.

This clonotype turned up a few times. J is TRBJ2-7 and V is TRBV7-3; tentatively, D is TRBD1 (6 bases). Trimming removed 5 bases from V and 2 bases from J, with 16 bases in between. CDR1 is SGHTA, CDR2 FQGTGA, per germline. This CDR3 region has 15 residues. The chain's CDR3 is CASSLNAGETYEQYF. The CDR3, as DNA: TGTGCCAGCAGCCTAAACGCAGGGGAAACCTACGAGCAGTACTTC.

This clonotype showed up many times. The chain joins TRBV5-1 to TRBJ1-1, with D possibly TRBD1 on 5 matching bases. CDR1 SGHRS and CDR2 YFSETQ come from the germline V gene. The CDR3 runs to 12 residues. V was shortened by 0 bases and J by 11 bases, with 11 bases between the two germline ends. CDR3 protein: CASSLAGGGAFF. In DNA form, the CDR3 reads TGCGCCAGCAGCTTGGCCGGCGGGGGGGCTTTCTTT.

In this sample, this clonotype turned up a few times. This sequence joins TRBV6-2 or TRBV6-3 and TRBJ1-2; perhaps TRBD1 as D (5 bases). The germline V and J ends were trimmed by 5 bases and 7 bases, with 11 bases remaining between them. The CDR3 runs 12 residues. From germline, CDR1 is MNHEY and CDR2 SVGEGT. CDR3: CASSQTVFGYTF. The CDR3 coding sequence is TGTGCCAGCAGTCAGACAGTGTTTGGCTACACCTTC.

The V call is TRBV14, the J call TRBJ2-5; 8 bases are shared with TRBD1. V dropped 1 base and J dropped 4; count of bases not matched to a gene: 2. There are 14 residues in the CDR3. Germline CDR1 and CDR2: SGHDN and FVKESK. The CDR3, as DNA: TGTGCCAGCAGCCAAGGACAGGGGATAGAGACCCAGTACTTC. Translating gives CASSQGQGIETQYF.

The chain couples TRBV4-3 to TRBJ2-2, with 11 positions matching TRBD2. Germline CDR1 is LGHNA and CDR2 is YSLEER. CDR3 length: 17 residues. With 1 base clipped from V and 5 bases from J, the junction kept 6 bases outside the gene matches. The CDR3 DNA sequence: TGCGCCAGCAGCCAAGTGGGTAGCGGGAGGGTAACCGGGGAGCTGTTTTTT. Its translation is CASSQVGSGRVTGELFF.

This sequence joins TRBV30 and TRBJ2-7; a weak D match, TRBD1 (6 bases). Germline-derived CDR1 and CDR2 are GTSNPN and SVGIG (reference sequence). V shed 0 bases and J shed 5 bases, with 11 bases lying between them. The CDR3 has 13 residues. The CDR3 region has the DNA TGTGCCTGGAGTGTTGTGGCAGGGGACGAGCAGTACTTC. The encoded protein is CAWSVVAGDEQYF.

This clonotype was found many times. The V gene is TRBV7-2, the J gene TRBJ1-2; a possible D gene is TRBD1 (6 bases). Germline CDR1 SGHTA, CDR2 FQGNSA. This CDR3 is built from 15 residues. V shed 5 bases and J shed 4 bases, with 17 bases lying between them. DNA for the CDR3: TGTGCCAGCAGCACGATCGGACAGACCTTCTATGGCTACACCTTC. This encodes CASSTIGQTFYGYTF.

The table lists this clonotype with a few counts. This chain connects TRBV6-2 or TRBV6-3 to TRBJ2-7, with D possibly matching TRBD1 (6 bases). The germline V gene encodes CDR1 MNHEY and CDR2 SVGEGT. V was shortened by 11 bases and J by 3 bases, with 14 bases between the two germline ends. CDR3 length equals 12 residues. CDR3 sequence (DNA): TGTGCCGCCTCGGACAGAATCTACGAGCAGTACTTC. Translating it yields CAASDRIYEQYF.

CDR3 region: CSVKGQGAGYTF. CDR3 bases: TGCAGCGTAAAGGGACAGGGGGCTGGCTACACCTTC. The chain employs TRBV29-1 and TRBJ1-2; 12 bases are shared with TRBD1. V shed 6 bases, J shed 7 bases, and the junction held 3 bases outside the gene matches. In germline, CDR1 is SQVTM, CDR2 ANQGSEA. This CDR3 has 12 amino acids. The complete variable domain, with remaining parts taken from reference TRBV29-1 and TRBJ1-2, reads SAVISQKPSRDICQRGTSLTIQCQVDSQVTMMFWYRQQPGQSLTLIATANQGSEATYESGFVIDKFPISRPNLTFSTLTVSNMSPEDSSIYLCSVKGQGAGYTFGSGTRLTVV.

The chain employs TRBV25-1 and TRBJ1-5, with D possibly matching TRBD1 (5 bases). CDR1 is MGHDK and CDR2 is SYGVNS in the germline V gene. V lost 1 base to trimming and J lost 6 bases, with 10 bases between them. The CDR3 has 14 amino acids. The CDR3 spells CASSEFGDRQPQHF. The CDR3 bases are TGTGCCAGCAGTGAATTTGGGGACCGTCAGCCCCAGCATTTT. Together with reference TRBV25-1 and TRBJ1-5, the CDR3 gives the full variable domain: EADIYQTPRYLVIGTGKKITLECSQTMGHDKMYWYQQDPGMELHLIHYSYGVNSTEKGDLSSESTVSRIRTEHFPLTLESARPSHTSQYLCASSEFGDRQPQHFGDGTRLSIL.

The V and J genes are TRBV12-3 or TRBV12-4 and TRBJ2-1; D perhaps matches TRBD1 (5 bases). V dropped 7 bases and J dropped 9 bases, with 19 bases sitting between them. The CDR3 spans 14 residues. CDR3 DNA: TGTGCCAGCACTCTATCGACGCGAAGGGGTGAGCAGTTCTTC. Protein sequence: CASTLSTRRGEQFF.

The chain employs TRBV7-9 and TRBJ1-1; D not resolved. The length of the CDR3 is 14 residues. V gave up 1 base and J gave up 2 bases, with 8 bases separating them. CDR1 and CDR2 from the germline V gene are SEHNR and FQNEAQ (reference sequence). CDR3 amino acids: CASSLDGINTEAFF. The CDR3 region has the DNA TGTGCCAGCAGCTTAGACGGGATCAACACTGAAGCTTTCTTT.

The genes are TRBV5-1 and TRBJ2-1; D might be TRBD1 or TRBD2, each matching 6 bases. CDR1 is SGHRS, CDR2 YFSETQ, per germline. This CDR3 spans 15 amino acids. Deletions cut 5 bases from V and 7 bases from J, with 19 bases between. CDR3 sequence: CASSSTGPGGNEQFF. The CDR3 DNA follows: TGCGCCAGCAGTAGTACAGGGCCTGGGGGGAATGAGCAGTTCTTC. The full variable domain, with the rest looked up from reference TRBV5-1 and TRBJ2-1, is KAGVTQTPRYLIKTRGQQVTLSCSPISGHRSVSWYQQTPGQGLQFLFEYFSETQRNKGNFPGRFSGRQFSNSRSEMNVSTLELGDSALYLCASSSTGPGGNEQFFGPGTRLTVL.

CDR3 in DNA: TGTGCCACCAGCAGAGTACTAGCGGGCACAGATACGCAGTATTTT. Amino acid sequence: CATSRVLAGTDTQYF. The chain combines TRBV15 with TRBJ2-3; 8 nucleotides line up with TRBD2. The V segment lost 1 base and the J segment 1 base; nucleotides outside the gene matches: 1. Germline values: CDR1 LNHNV, CDR2 YYDKDF (reference sequence). CDR3 size: 15 residues.